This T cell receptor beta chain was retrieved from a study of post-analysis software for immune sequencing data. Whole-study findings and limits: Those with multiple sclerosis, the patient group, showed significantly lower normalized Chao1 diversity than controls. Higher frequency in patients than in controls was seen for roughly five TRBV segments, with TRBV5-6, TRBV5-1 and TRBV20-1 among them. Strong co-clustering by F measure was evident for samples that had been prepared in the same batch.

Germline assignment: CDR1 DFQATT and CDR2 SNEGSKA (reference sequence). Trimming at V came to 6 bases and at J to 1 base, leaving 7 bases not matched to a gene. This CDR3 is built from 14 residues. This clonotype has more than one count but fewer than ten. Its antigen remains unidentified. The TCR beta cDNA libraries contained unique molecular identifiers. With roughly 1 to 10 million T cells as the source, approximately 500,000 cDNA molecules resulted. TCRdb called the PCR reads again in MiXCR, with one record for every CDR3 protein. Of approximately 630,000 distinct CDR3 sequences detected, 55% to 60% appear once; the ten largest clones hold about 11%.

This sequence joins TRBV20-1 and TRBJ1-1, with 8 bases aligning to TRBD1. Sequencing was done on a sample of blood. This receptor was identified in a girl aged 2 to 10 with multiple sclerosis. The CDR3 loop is CSATSGTGNTEAFF. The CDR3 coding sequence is TGCAGTGCAACTTCCGGGACAGGGAACACTGAAGCTTTCTTT.